These 28 T cell receptor beta chains were sequenced from one sample in a study of cytotoxic CD8 clonotypes in ibrutinib-treated CLL. The data were produced by immunoSEQ multiplex PCR, yet TCRdb's version contains in-frame clones alone and is incomplete. The sample has about 160,000 clones, over 65% seen once. This material consisted of PBMCs, taken after 12 months of ibrutinib treatment. The origin of the receptors is a human donor with chronic lymphocytic leukemia.

The V gene is TRBV14, the J gene TRBJ1-1; D not resolved. This CDR3 is built from 15 residues. In germline, CDR1 is SGHDN, CDR2 FVKESK. V lost 2 bases and J lost 1, with 11 bases in between. CDR3 amino acids: CASSQFLAKNTEAFF. In nucleotides, the CDR3 is TGTGCCAGCAGCCAATTTCTCGCTAAGAACACTGAAGCTTTCTTT.

This clone appeared a single time. This chain links TRBV28 with TRBJ2-7, with D possibly TRBD1 on 5 matching bases. CDR1 MDHEN and CDR2 SYDVKM come from the germline V gene. The germline V and J ends were trimmed by 8 bases and 2 bases, with 19 bases remaining between them. This CDR3 region has 15 residues. In DNA form, the CDR3 reads TGTGCCAGCCTCTCCCCGGGCAGGGCCCCCTACGAGCAGTACTTC. Protein sequence: CASLSPGRAPYEQYF.

This clone was seen a few times. The chain joins TRBV27 to TRBJ1-1; D is ambiguous. Germline CDR1 MNHEY, CDR2 SMNVEV (reference sequence). This CDR3 is 15 amino acids long. V lost 5 bases, J lost 0 bases, and 13 bases lay in between. CDR3 loop: CASSPRGFMNTEAFF. The CDR3 nucleotides are TGTGCCAGCAGTCCACGAGGGTTCATGAACACTGAAGCTTTCTTT.

This sequence joins TRBV28 and TRBJ2-3; 9 nucleotides match TRBD2. J was trimmed by 1 base and V by 4 bases; bases with no gene match: 3. CDR3 length: 15 amino acids. The V gene's germline CDR1 is MDHEN and CDR2 SYDVKM. This CDR3 is CASSWSSGGTDTQYF. DNA of the CDR3: TGTGCCAGCAGTTGGTCTAGCGGGGGCACAGATACGCAGTATTTT.

This clone was detected once. The V call is TRBV11-2, the J call TRBJ2-2, with D uncertain. The CDR3 loop spans 15 amino acids. Germline loops: CDR1 SGHAT, CDR2 FQNNGV. The ends were cut back, 7 bases at V and 6 bases at J, with 18 bases in the middle. CDR3: CASNRKTVYSGELFF. The CDR3 nucleotides are TGTGCCAGCAATCGGAAAACTGTGTATTCCGGGGAGCTGTTTTTT.

This clone was detected once. V gene TRBV5-4 combines with J gene TRBJ2-2; 13 nucleotides match TRBD2. The CDR3 has 16 residues. The ends lost 4 bases at V and 4 bases at J; junction bases unmatched: 4. CDR1 and CDR2 (germline): SGHNT, YYREEE (reference sequence). CDR3: CASSSTSGGATGELFF. CDR3 DNA sequence: TGTGCCAGCAGCAGCACTAGCGGGGGGGCCACCGGGGAGCTGTTTTTT.

The chain couples TRBV20-1 to TRBJ1-1; D uncertain. The germline V gene encodes CDR1 DFQATT and CDR2 SNEGSKA (reference sequence). CDR3 length: 8 residues. CDR3 region: CKISEAFF. The CDR3 coding sequence is TGCAAGATCTCTGAAGCTTTCTTT.

The rearrangement joins TRBV9 to TRBJ2-3; D tentatively fits TRBD1 or TRBD2 (5 bases each). This CDR3 spans 16 amino acids. Germline lookup yields CDR1 SGDLS and CDR2 YYNGEE. Trimming took off 3 bases at V and 0 bases at J, with 14 bases between the two ends. Here the CDR3 reads CASSAPRGVSTDTQYF. The DNA for the CDR3 is TGTGCCAGCAGCGCCCCACGAGGGGTGAGCACAGATACGCAGTATTTT.

The chain couples TRBV7-9 to TRBJ2-1; tentatively, D is TRBD1 (6 bases). The germline V gene has CDR1 SEHNR and CDR2 FQNEAQ (reference sequence). V was shortened by 2 bases and J by 5 bases, with 7 bases between the two germline ends. The CDR3 has 13 residues. CDR3 protein: CASSLRQDNEQFF. The DNA of the CDR3 is TGTGCCAGCAGCTTAAGACAGGACAATGAGCAGTTCTTC. Looking up the rest from reference TRBV7-9 and TRBJ2-1 gives the full variable domain: DTGVSQNPRHKITKRGQNVTFRCDPISEHNRLYWYRQTLGQGPEFLTYFQNEAQLEKSRLLSDRFSAERPKGSFSTLEIQRTEQGDSAMYLCASSLRQDNEQFFGPGTRLTVL.

The CDR3 bases are TGTGCCAGCAGCGGGGAGGGCGCGCGGCGGCCCCAGCATTTT. Translated: CASSGEGARRPQHF. The chain combines TRBV9 with TRBJ1-5; D ambiguous. The V and J ends lost 3 bases and 9 bases respectively, with 16 bases between them. CDR3 size: 14 residues. Per the germline V gene, CDR1 is SGDLS and CDR2 is YYNGEE.

The V gene is TRBV27, the J gene TRBJ1-5, with unresolved D. This CDR3 spans 15 amino acids. Germline CDR1 MNHEY, CDR2 SMNVEV (reference sequence). V lost 5 bases and J 0 bases, leaving 11 bases between the germline ends. The CDR3 coding sequence is TGTGCCAGCAGTCGAACCAGAGATAGCAATCAGCCCCAGCATTTT. Amino acids: CASSRTRDSNQPQHF.

This clone occurred a few times. This chain uses TRBV19 with TRBJ1-5; D remains unclear. This CDR3 has 14 amino acids. The germline CDR1 and CDR2 sequences are LNHDA and SQIVND (reference sequence). Deletions cut 6 bases from V and 0 bases from J, with 9 bases between. The CDR3 sequence: CASRVGYSNQPQHF. The CDR3 DNA reads TGTGCCAGTAGGGTAGGCTATAGCAATCAGCCCCAGCATTTT. Full variable domain (missing parts from reference TRBV19 and TRBJ1-5): DGGITQSPKYLFRKEGQNVTLSCEQNLNHDAMYWYRQDPGQGLRLIYYSQIVNDFQKGDIAEGYSVSREKKESFPLTVTSAQKNPTAFYLCASRVGYSNQPQHFGDGTRLSIL.

The sample holds a few counts of this clone. This chain connects TRBV4-2 to TRBJ2-1; TRBD1 matches 10 bases. CDR1 is LGHNA and CDR2 is YNFKEQ in the germline V gene. V was pared by 5 bases and J by 8 bases, with 12 bases of the junction left unmatched. The CDR3 consists of 16 residues. Here the CDR3 DNA reads TGTGCCAGCAGCAGCCGGGACAGGGGCGCGGTTCATGAGCAGTTCTTC. Protein: CASSSRDRGAVHEQFF.

The chain links TRBV6-1 to TRBJ2-3; TRBD2 matches at 9 bases. Germline V lookup: CDR1 MNHNS, CDR2 SASEGT. V lost 6 bases to trimming and J lost 1 base; unmatched junction nucleotides: 5. This CDR3 is built from 15 residues. The CDR3 loop reads CASRAGGLGTDTQYF. The CDR3 nucleotides are TGTGCCAGCAGGGCGGGGGGGCTCGGCACAGATACGCAGTATTTT.

This clone turned up a few times. CDR3 DNA sequence: TGTGCCAGTAGTCTGGATCGAGGGGATGAGCAGTTCTTC. Translating it yields CASSLDRGDEQFF. V is TRBV19 and J is TRBJ2-1; perhaps D is TRBD1 or TRBD2 (5 bases each). V lost 5 bases and J 8 bases, leaving 13 bases between the germline ends. This CDR3 contains 13 residues. Germline V gene sequence: CDR1 LNHDA, CDR2 SQIVND (reference sequence). Based on the CDR3 plus reference TRBV19 and TRBJ2-1, the full variable domain is DGGITQSPKYLFRKEGQNVTLSCEQNLNHDAMYWYRQDPGQGLRLIYYSQIVNDFQKGDIAEGYSVSREKKESFPLTVTSAQKNPTAFYLCASSLDRGDEQFFGPGTRLTVL.

The chain is built from TRBV7-2 and TRBJ1-2, with a weak D call TRBD1 (5 bases). The length of the CDR3 is 15 residues. Germline lookup yields CDR1 SGHTA and CDR2 FQGNSA. The ends were cut back, 5 bases at V and 2 bases at J, with 15 bases in the middle. Here the CDR3 DNA reads TGTGCCAGCAGCCCGTACAGGCCCGTAAACTATGGCTACACCTTC. The encoded protein is CASSPYRPVNYGYTF.

The chain combines TRBV18 with TRBJ1-2; D ambiguous. Germline V CDR1 and CDR2: KGHSH, LQKENI. The CDR3 runs 13 residues. V lost 6 bases and J 2 bases, leaving 10 bases between the germline ends. For the CDR3, the DNA is TGTGCCAGCTCCCTCGAGAAGAACTATGGCTACACCTTC. This translates into CASSLEKNYGYTF.

The gene calls are TRBV2 and TRBJ1-2, with TRBD1 identical over 8 bases. The CDR3 has 14 residues. Germline CDR1 SNHLY, CDR2 FYNNEI. With V trimmed by 0 bases and J by 13 bases, 10 bases remained unmatched. CDR3 in DNA: TGTGCCAGCAGTGAAGCGCGGACAGGGCGATTGGTCACCTTC. Translation gives CASSEARTGRLVTF. Together with reference TRBV2 and TRBJ1-2, the CDR3 gives the full variable domain: EPEVTQTPSHQVTQMGQEVILRCVPISNHLYFYWYRQILGQKVEFLVSFYNNEISEKSEIFDDQFSVERPDGSNFTLKIRSTKLEDSAMYFCASSEARTGRLVTFGSGTRLTVV.

The V gene is TRBV28, the J gene TRBJ2-7; TRBD1 aligns across 8 bases. Trimming at V came to 10 bases and at J to 2 bases, leaving 7 bases not matched to a gene. CDR3 length: 13 amino acids. The germline CDR1 and CDR2 sequences are MDHEN and SYDVKM. The CDR3 DNA sequence: TGTGCCATCAAATCGGGACAGGCCTACGAGCAGTACTTC. This encodes CAIKSGQAYEQYF.

This clone was seen a handful of times. The gene calls are TRBV28 and TRBJ1-6; D ambiguous. There are 13 residues in the CDR3. The germline V gene encodes CDR1 MDHEN and CDR2 SYDVKM. The germline V and J ends were trimmed by 7 bases and 4 bases, with 8 bases remaining between them. The CDR3 DNA reads as TGTGCCAGCACCGGCAATTATAATTCACCCCTCCACTTT. Translating gives CASTGNYNSPLHF.

The chain joins TRBV6-5 to TRBJ1-5; TRBD1 matches at 9 bases. The CDR3 is made up of 15 amino acids. V was clipped by 6 bases and J by 4 bases; unmatched bases: 7. The germline V gene has CDR1 MNHEY and CDR2 SVGAGI. The CDR3 region has the DNA TGTGCCAGCAGACCCATGGGACAGGGAAATCAGCCCCAGCATTTT. Translated, it gives CASRPMGQGNQPQHF.

The V call is TRBV6-5, the J call TRBJ1-2, with a weak D call TRBD1 (5 bases). The germline V gene encodes CDR1 MNHEY and CDR2 SVGAGI. Trimming stripped 2 bases from V and 3 bases from J, with 10 bases between. The CDR3 is 14 amino acids. In DNA, the CDR3 is TGTGCCAGCAGTTACGCGGGACCTCACTATGGCTACACCTTC. Its translation: CASSYAGPHYGYTF.

The chain couples TRBV28 to TRBJ1-2; 9 bases align to TRBD1. The germline CDR1 and CDR2 sequences are MDHEN and SYDVKM. CDR3 length: 17 residues. J gave up 2 bases and V 4 bases, and 11 bases lay outside the gene matches. The CDR3 loop is CASSWSPGTGINYGYTF. Written as DNA, the CDR3 is TGTGCCAGCAGTTGGTCCCCTGGGACAGGGATAAACTATGGCTACACCTTC.

This clone was seen just once. V usage is TRBV18 and J usage is TRBJ2-5, with 10 bases lining up with TRBD1. Germline V gives CDR1 KGHSH, CDR2 LQKENI. Trimming removed 3 bases from V and 4 bases from J; junction bases left unmatched: 2. The CDR3 loop spans 14 amino acids. The CDR3 DNA is TGTGCCAGCTCACCCCGGGACAGGGGAGAGACCCAGTACTTC. Its translation is CASSPRDRGETQYF. The full variable domain, with the rest looked up from reference TRBV18 and TRBJ2-5, is NAGVMQNPRHLVRRRGQEARLRCSPMKGHSHVYWYRQLPEEGLKFMVYLQKENIIDESGMPKERFSAEFPKEGPSILRIQQVVRGDSAAYFCASSPRDRGETQYFGPGTRLLVL.

This chain links TRBV9 with TRBJ2-7, with D perhaps matching TRBD1 or TRBD2 (6 bases each). Germline CDR1 reads SGDLS; CDR2 reads YYNGEE. The V end was cut by 0 bases, the J end by 5 bases, with 15 bases between. There are 15 residues in the CDR3. The CDR3 loop is CASSVGGAGINEQYF. DNA for the CDR3: TGTGCCAGCAGCGTAGGGGGGGCCGGTATAAACGAGCAGTACTTC.

The CDR3 sequence is CASLILLKDSNQPQHF. The CDR3 nucleotides are TGTGCCAGCCTGATCCTACTTAAGGATAGCAATCAGCCCCAGCATTTT. The rearrangement uses TRBV27 and TRBJ1-5; D is undetermined. This CDR3 is built from 16 residues. Germline V gives CDR1 MNHEY, CDR2 SMNVEV (reference sequence). Trimming left V 8 bases short and J 0 bases short, with 17 bases between.

This rearrangement joins TRBV28 to TRBJ1-2; D gene uncertain. V lost 8 bases and J 7 bases, leaving 17 bases between the germline ends. The CDR3 is 13 amino acids. Germline V gives CDR1 MDHEN, CDR2 SYDVKM. In DNA form, the CDR3 reads TGTGCCAGCTCCGAACGGAGGTTAAGTGGCTACACCTTC. Protein sequence: CASSERRLSGYTF.

This clone was observed a single time. V gene TRBV5-6 combines with J gene TRBJ2-6; 9 nucleotides align to TRBD1. The CDR3 has 18 residues. V shed 0 bases, J shed 2 bases, and the junction held 6 bases outside the gene matches. The germline CDR1 and CDR2 sequences are SGHDT and YYEEEE. CDR3 DNA: TGTGCCAGCAGCTTGGTACAGGGGGCGTTCGCTGGGGCCAACGTCCTGACTTTC. This encodes CASSLVQGAFAGANVLTF.